Here is one TCR beta chain with its context. As yet, its antigen is unknown. At one of its ends the junction is not consistent with the germline gene, which may arise from a read error. Next came a second PCR, run for about 7 to 12 cycles, which used a sample-barcoded 5' primer along with a J-beta primer mix. A template-switch adaptor that had 12 random nucleotides put a tag on each cDNA molecule. TCRdb re-called the 5' RACE reads with MiXCR, one entry per CDR3 protein. The sample has 750,000 to 1,000,000 distinct CDR3 sequences, roughly 28% seen once. The data originate from a study of blood T cells in healthy people across ages. General observations from the study: Estimates of total diversity, which came from one million sequenced T cells, were considered to be underestimates.

This CDR3 is built from 13 residues. Germline-derived CDR1 and CDR2 are DFQATT and SNEGSKA (reference sequence). It was around 10 milliliters of peripheral blood that were drawn from each donor. These same data were also listed under a study on T cells of mothers and their children. As reported in that work: In both related and unrelated pairs, TCR recombination output is shaped similarly by thymic selection.

The source is a woman in her thirties or forties in good health. The material sequenced was blood. The chain couples TRBV20-1 to TRBJ1-1, with D perhaps TRBD1 (6 bases). This chain's CDR3 is CSASPGGFSEVFF. CDR3 DNA sequence: TGCAGTGCTAGCCCCGGGGGCTTTTCCGAAGTTTTCTTT.